The rows below give T cell receptor beta chains drawn from one sample of a study of T cell changes during pregnancy in multiple sclerosis. The method was immunoSEQ multiplex PCR; TCRdb's version includes in-frame clones alone and lacks a portion of them. Of 50,000 to 55,000 clones in the sample, approximately 91% are singletons; the top ten hold 0.45% to 0.6%. This specimen was CD4+ T cells from peripheral blood mononuclear cells, taken in the third trimester of pregnancy. These receptors originate from a female donor with multiple sclerosis, enrolled in a pregnancy study. CDR3s include the opening cysteine and the closing phenylalanine or tryptophan. Fields, in order: clone size, D gene, V gene, J gene, CDR3 DNA, CDR3 protein. The D gene is left open where the match is weak. Clone size is shown for a subset of rows, as once, few, many or a class of expanded clone.

size: .; D: TRBD2; V: TRBV6-5; J: TRBJ2-5; DNA: TGTGCCAGCAGTTACAGCGGGGGGGGTGTTGGAGAGACCCAGTACTTC; CDR3: CASSYSGGGVGETQYF
size: .; D: .; V: TRBV7-9; J: TRBJ1-1; DNA: TGTGCCAGCAGCTTGGAGACAGGTATTCGACGGGCGAACACTGAAGCTTTCTTT; CDR3: CASSLETGIRRANTEAFF
size: once; D: TRBD2; V: TRBV6-1; J: TRBJ2-7; DNA: TGTGCCAGTCGACTAGCGGGGTACGAGCAGTACTTC; CDR3: CASRLAGYEQYF
size: .; D: .; V: TRBV6-1; J: TRBJ1-5; DNA: TGTGCCAGCAGTGCTAATCCGGGACAAGCAAATCAGCCCCAGCATTTT; CDR3: CASSANPGQANQPQHF
size: .; D: .; V: TRBV14; J: TRBJ2-2; DNA: TGTGCCAGCAGGCAGAGGCAAGGGGGCGGGGAGCTGTTTTTT; CDR3: CASRQRQGGGELFF
size: .; D: TRBD1; V: TRBV18; J: TRBJ2-6; DNA: TGTGCCAGCTCACCTGGGACAGGGCGCTCTGGGGCCAACGTCCTGACTTTC; CDR3: CASSPGTGRSGANVLTF
size: few; D: .; V: TRBV5-5; J: TRBJ1-5; DNA: TGTGCCAGCAGCTTGGAGGAGTGGCAGCCCCAGCATTTT; CDR3: CASSLEEWQPQHF
size: few; D: .; V: TRBV19; J: TRBJ1-5; DNA: TGTGCCAGTACCGAAAGGGGAATAGATCAGCCCCAGCATTTT; CDR3: CASTERGIDQPQHF
size: .; D: .; V: TRBV25-1; J: TRBJ1-1; DNA: TGTGCCAGCACCCGGGACTCCAAAGGGTTGAACACTGAAGCTTTCTTT; CDR3: CASTRDSKGLNTEAFF
size: once; D: .; V: TRBV5-4; J: TRBJ1-2; DNA: TGTGCCAGCAGCCACTCCCCGACAGACTTAGCTAACTATGGCTACACCTTC; CDR3: CASSHSPTDLANYGYTF
size: .; D: TRBD2; V: TRBV11-1; J: TRBJ2-7; DNA: TGTGCCAGCAGCTTACTGGGAGGGGCCGAGCAGTACTTC; CDR3: CASSLLGGAEQYF
size: .; D: .; V: TRBV21-1; J: TRBJ2-5; DNA: TGTGCCAGCAGCAAGGACCGGGACAGGAGGTCCTTAAGGGTTTCGTACCAAGAGACCCAGTACTTC; CDR3: CASSKDRDRRSLRVSYQETQYF
size: .; D: .; V: TRBV25-1; J: TRBJ2-1; DNA: TGTGCCAGCAGTGATCCAGGGAAAGTCCATGAGCAGTTCTTC; CDR3: CASSDPGKVHEQFF
size: .; D: TRBD2; V: TRBV2; J: TRBJ2-5; DNA: TGTGCCAGCAGTGAACCTGATGGGCTAGCGGAAGAGACCCAGTACTTC; CDR3: CASSEPDGLAEETQYF
size: .; D: TRBD1; V: TRBV7-9; J: TRBJ1-1; DNA: TGTGCCAGCAGCTCCACAGACGGACAGGAGGGGAAAGCTTTCTTT; CDR3: CASSSTDGQEGKAFF
size: .; D: .; V: TRBV19; J: TRBJ1-6; DNA: TGTGCAAGTAGTATCGGGACTCAAAATTCACCCCTCCACTTT; CDR3: CASSIGTQNSPLHF
size: .; D: .; V: TRBV19; J: TRBJ1-2; DNA: TGTGCCAGTAGTATTCAGGAAAACTATGGCTACACCTTC; CDR3: CASSIQENYGYTF